This T cell receptor beta chain was captured in a study of CD8 T cells in Susac syndrome. Random hexamers were used to reverse transcribe about 0.45 to 1 ug of RNA. TCRdb redid the calling of the immunoSEQ multiplex PCR reads with MiXCR, one entry per CDR3 protein. The top ten clones hold less than 0.075% of a sample with 250,000 or so distinct CDR3 sequences, 85% to 95% of them seen once. From germline, CDR1 is MNHEY and CDR2 SVGAGI. The CDR3 consists of 13 residues. Trimming took 6 bases from V and 7 from J; bases not matched to a gene: 6. The sequence derives from a human donor with multiple sclerosis. The specimen sequenced was CD4+ T cells from PBMCs. The chain joins TRBV6-5 to TRBJ1-1; TRBD1 matches at 9 bases. CDR3 region: CASREQGAGEAFF. The CDR3, as DNA: TGTGCCAGCAGGGAACAGGGGGCGGGTGAAGCTTTCTTT.